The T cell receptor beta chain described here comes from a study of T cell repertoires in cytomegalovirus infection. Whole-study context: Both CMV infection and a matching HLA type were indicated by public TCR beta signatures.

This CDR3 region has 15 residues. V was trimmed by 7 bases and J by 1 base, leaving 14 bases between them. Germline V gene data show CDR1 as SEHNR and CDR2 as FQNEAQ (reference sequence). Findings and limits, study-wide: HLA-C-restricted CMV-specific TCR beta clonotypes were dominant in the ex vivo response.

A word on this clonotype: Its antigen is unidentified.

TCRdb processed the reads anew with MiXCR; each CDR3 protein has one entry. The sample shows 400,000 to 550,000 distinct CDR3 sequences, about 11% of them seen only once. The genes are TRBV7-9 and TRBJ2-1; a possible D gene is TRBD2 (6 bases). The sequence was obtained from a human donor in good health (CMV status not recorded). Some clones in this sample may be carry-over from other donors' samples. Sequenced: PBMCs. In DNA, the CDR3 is TGTGCCAGCATCCCTTTAGCGGATTCCTACAATGAGCAGTTCTTC. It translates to CASIPLADSYNEQFF.